These 31 T cell receptor beta chains came from one sample sequenced in a study of patients with pleural tuberculosis. Each CDR3 protein is one row after TCRdb ran MiXCR on the reads. Here the sample spans around 50,000 distinct CDR3 sequences, 7.3% being singletons. These receptors were obtained from a human donor with pleural tuberculosis.

This clonotype showed up many times. The rearrangement links TRBV20-1 to TRBJ2-5, with D perhaps matching TRBD1 (6 bases). Trimming pared 0 bases from V and 5 bases from J, leaving 16 bases between. Germline CDR1 DFQATT, CDR2 SNEGSKA (reference sequence). The CDR3 is 15 amino acids. CDR3 region: CSARDPLNREETQYF. The CDR3 nucleotides are TGCAGTGCTAGAGACCCCTTGAACAGGGAGGAGACCCAGTACTTC.

This clonotype was seen more than once but under ten times. The chain joins TRBV11-2 to TRBJ1-1, with D perhaps TRBD1 (6 bases). Germline CDR1 and CDR2: SGHAT and FQNNGV. V lost 5 bases and J 3 bases, leaving 10 bases between the germline ends. This CDR3 is built from 13 residues. The CDR3 DNA reads TGTGCCAGCAGCCAGGGGCGGGACACTGAAGCTTTCTTT. It translates to CASSQGRDTEAFF.

Many counts were recorded for this clonotype. J is TRBJ1-3 and V is TRBV28; D is possibly TRBD1 (5 bases). The V end was cut by 6 bases, the J end by 0 bases, with 12 bases between. The CDR3 sequence is 15 residues long. The germline V gene encodes CDR1 MDHEN and CDR2 SYDVKM. CDR3 DNA: TGTGCCAGCAGCACAACAGGACTCTCTGGAAACACCATATATTTT. It is translated as CASSTTGLSGNTIYF.

The V gene is TRBV16, the J gene TRBJ1-1; no firm D call. The CDR3 contains 15 residues. Trimming stripped 2 bases from V and 1 base from J, with 11 bases between. Germline CDR1 KGHSY, CDR2 FQNENV. In nucleotides, the CDR3 is TGTGCCAGCAGCCAAGTAGGTCAACCGAACACTGAAGCTTTCTTT. Translation: CASSQVGQPNTEAFF.

The chain couples TRBV29-1 to TRBJ2-1, with 11 nucleotides matching TRBD2. V trimming: 2 bases; J trimming: 7 bases; junction bases outside the gene matches: 10. The CDR3 consists of 16 residues. CDR1 SQVTM and CDR2 ANQGSEA come from the germline V gene. Here the CDR3 DNA reads TGCAGCGTTGAAAGTCAGTCTAGCGGGAGGTTTAATGAGCAGTTCTTC. This encodes CSVESQSSGRFNEQFF.

As for this clonotype: It may be a read error: a sequence one base away is much more abundant. The rearrangement joins TRBV24-1 to TRBJ1-3; D might be TRBD1 (5 bases). The germline gives CDR1 KGHDR, CDR2 SFDVKD. Deletions cut 4 bases from V and 4 bases from J, with 10 bases between. The CDR3 consists of 14 residues. DNA of the CDR3: TGTGCCACCAGTGAATCCGGGGGAGGAAACACCATATATTTT. Translated: CATSESGGGNTIYF.

The rearrangement links TRBV18 to TRBJ2-1; weak D call: TRBD2 (6 bases). The germline V gene encodes CDR1 KGHSH and CDR2 LQKENI. The V gene lost 2 bases and the J gene lost 7 bases, with 9 bases spanning the gap. The CDR3 is made up of 13 amino acids. The CDR3 coding sequence is TGTGCCAGCTCACCAGAAGGGAGGAATGAGCAGTTCTTC. It is translated as CASSPEGRNEQFF.

This clonotype has a count of ten or more. This chain joins TRBV11-2 and TRBJ2-7, with no clear D. V gave up 4 bases and J gave up 2 bases, with 3 bases separating them. In germline, CDR1 is SGHAT, CDR2 FQNNGV. This CDR3 spans 11 amino acids. This CDR3 reads CASSSAYEQYV. CDR3 nucleotides: TGTGCCAGCAGCTCCGCCTACGAGCAGTACGTC.

This clonotype was counted ten times or more. This sequence joins TRBV12-3 or TRBV12-4 and TRBJ1-3; D is unresolved. The CDR3 length is 15 residues. Trimming left V 7 bases short and J 0 bases short, with 13 bases between. The CDR3 DNA is TGTGCCAGCACGGCCCCCCAGATCTCTGGAAACACCATATATTTT. Translated, it gives CASTAPQISGNTIYF.

This clonotype turned up a few times. The rearrangement uses TRBV11-2 and TRBJ2-2; the D is unclear. The CDR3 is made up of 14 amino acids. CDR1 SGHAT and CDR2 FQNNGV come from the germline V gene. Trimming shortened V by 3 bases and J by 3 bases, and 8 bases separated the two germline ends. CDR3 sequence reads: CASSLPYYTGELFF. The CDR3, as DNA: TGTGCCAGCAGCTTGCCATATTACACCGGGGAGCTGTTTTTT.

This clonotype showed up many times. The chain combines TRBV6-1 with TRBJ2-5; 8 nucleotides align to TRBD1. V lost 4 bases to trimming and J lost 4 bases; unmatched junction nucleotides: 8. The germline V gene encodes CDR1 MNHNS and CDR2 SASEGT. CDR3 length: 15 amino acids. CDR3 in DNA: TGTGCCAGCAGTGTCGGGACAGGAAAAAGAGAGACCCAGTACTTC. Translation: CASSVGTGKRETQYF.

There are a few counts of this clonotype. The chain joins TRBV5-1 to TRBJ1-2; D is ambiguous. The V end lost 0 bases, the J end lost 4 bases, and 7 bases lay between the germline ends. Germline V gives CDR1 SGHRS, CDR2 YFSETQ. This CDR3 has 13 amino acids. The CDR3 loop reads CASSLGTSYGYTF. The CDR3 DNA reads as TGCGCCAGCAGCTTGGGCACCAGCTATGGCTACACCTTC.

This clonotype was picked up many times. The J gene is TRBJ1-1, the V gene TRBV19; no clear D. This CDR3 contains 14 residues. CDR1 and CDR2 (germline): LNHDA, SQIVND (reference sequence). Trimming removed 3 bases from V and 5 bases from J, with 13 bases in between. CDR3 in amino acids: CASSIGGEGTEAFF. The CDR3 nucleotides read TGTGCCAGTAGTATCGGCGGAGAAGGGACTGAAGCTTTCTTT.

This clonotype was detected a few times. The chain employs TRBV2 and TRBJ1-1; D possibly corresponds to TRBD1 (6 bases). The germline gives CDR1 SNHLY, CDR2 FYNNEI. Trimming took 4 bases from V and 3 from J, leaving 9 bases between them. The CDR3 has 13 residues. CDR3 coding DNA: TGTGCCAGCAGTGTAGGGGGATACACTGAAGCTTTCTTT. It translates to CASSVGGYTEAFF.

This clonotype was counted between two and nine times. The rearrangement joins TRBV7-6 to TRBJ1-2; perhaps TRBD1 as D (5 bases). There are 15 residues in the CDR3. Germline V gene lookup returns CDR1 SGHVS and CDR2 FNYEAQ. The ends were cut back, 3 bases at V and 0 bases at J, with 11 bases in the middle. CDR3 region: CASSFGGPSNYGYTF. Here the CDR3 DNA reads TGTGCCAGCAGCTTCGGGGGACCGTCTAACTATGGCTACACCTTC.

In its sample, this clonotype was seen many times. The V call is TRBV2, the J call TRBJ2-3, with TRBD2 matching over 7 bases. The ends lost 5 bases at V and 0 bases at J; junction bases unmatched: 5. CDR3 length: 15 amino acids. In germline, CDR1 is SNHLY, CDR2 FYNNEI. Here the CDR3 DNA reads TGTGCCAGCAGTATACAGCGGGGAAGCACAGATACGCAGTATTTT. It specifies CASSIQRGSTDTQYF.

This clonotype was counted ten times or more. V is TRBV28 and J is TRBJ1-1; no clear D. Germline CDR1 MDHEN, CDR2 SYDVKM. Trimming shortened V by 3 bases and J by 1 base, and 3 bases separated the two germline ends. The CDR3 contains 12 residues. CDR3 amino acids: CASSFQNTEAFF. The CDR3, as DNA: TGTGCCAGCAGTTTTCAGAACACTGAAGCTTTCTTT.

On this clonotype itself: At one boundary the junction diverges from the germline segment, which might be a read error. CDR3 loop: CACSRPGELFF. The CDR3 DNA reads as TGTGCCTGCAGTCGACCCGGGGAGCTGTTTTTT. The rearrangement joins TRBV12-3 or TRBV12-4 to TRBJ2-2; no reliable D call. The CDR3 is 11 amino acids.

In its sample, this clonotype was seen many times. V is TRBV3-1 and J is TRBJ1-1; 7 bases fit TRBD1. This CDR3 spans 16 amino acids. The germline CDR1 and CDR2 sequences are LGHDT and YNNKEL (reference sequence). With V trimmed by 2 bases and J by 1 base, 7 bases remained unmatched. The CDR3 DNA reads TGTGCCAGCAGCCAACGCGACGGGACAGAGAACACTGAAGCTTTCTTT. Encoded protein: CASSQRDGTENTEAFF.

This clonotype has ten or more counts. The CDR3 here is CAWTASGGDTQYF. The CDR3 coding sequence is TGTGCCTGGACGGCTAGCGGGGGAGATACGCAGTATTTT. This sequence joins TRBV30 and TRBJ2-3; 10 bases match TRBD2. This CDR3 has 13 residues. Germline trimming cut 4 bases from V and 5 bases from J; bases unmatched to any gene: 3. The germline V gene has CDR1 GTSNPN and CDR2 SVGIG (reference sequence).

This clonotype was detected ten times or more. In DNA, the CDR3 is TGTGCCAGCAGTTACTCCCCTAGCGGGAGGGGAAGCACAGATACGCAGTATTTT. It is translated as CASSYSPSGRGSTDTQYF. The chain is built from TRBV6-2 or TRBV6-3 and TRBJ2-3; 12 bases match TRBD2. Looked up from germline, CDR1 is MNHEY and CDR2 is SVGEGT. The CDR3 runs 18 residues. The junction had 4 bases not matched to a gene; V was cut back by 0 bases and J by 0 bases.

This clonotype occurred many times. CDR3 DNA sequence: TGTGCCAGCTCACCATCGACAGGCGCCATGAACACTGAAGCTTTCTTT. Its translation is CASSPSTGAMNTEAFF. The rearrangement uses TRBV18 and TRBJ1-1; D is perhaps TRBD1 (6 bases). Germline values: CDR1 KGHSH, CDR2 LQKENI. V lost 2 bases and J lost 0, with 13 bases in between. CDR3 size: 16 residues.

This clonotype was recorded at least ten times. The chain recombines TRBV2 with TRBJ2-1; tentatively, D is TRBD2 (6 bases). V was trimmed by 8 bases and J by 6 bases, leaving 14 bases between them. From germline, CDR1 is SNHLY and CDR2 FYNNEI. The CDR3 extends over 13 amino acids. The CDR3 sequence is CASGLDYGNEQFF. In nucleotides, the CDR3 is TGTGCCAGCGGTTTGGACTATGGCAATGAGCAGTTCTTC.

This clonotype was picked up many times. The chain recombines TRBV6-5 with TRBJ1-2; D is perhaps TRBD1 (6 bases). The germline V gene has CDR1 MNHEY and CDR2 SVGAGI. The V and J ends lost 4 bases and 8 bases respectively, with 14 bases between them. The CDR3 extends over 13 amino acids. DNA of the CDR3: TGTGCCAGCAGTTCCTCGGGGGGGCGCGGCTACACCTTC. The encoded protein is CASSSSGGRGYTF.

This clonotype occurred many times. J is TRBJ2-5 and V is TRBV28; D is possibly TRBD1 or TRBD2 (6 bases each). The CDR3 spans 15 residues. Germline CDR1 and CDR2: MDHEN and SYDVKM. With 6 bases removed from V and 5 bases from J, the gap between germline ends came to 19 bases. The CDR3 DNA follows: TGTGCCAGCAGACTGAGTACAGGGAGGAAGGAGACCCAGTACTTC. Encoded protein: CASRLSTGRKETQYF.

In this sample, this clonotype turned up many times. The gene calls are TRBV10-2 and TRBJ1-1, with D possibly TRBD1 on 6 matching bases. Germline V CDR1 and CDR2: WSHSY, SAAADI. Trimming removed 4 bases from V and 6 bases from J, with 12 bases in between. This CDR3 spans 13 amino acids. The chain's CDR3 is CASSVRGGSEAFF. CDR3 bases: TGCGCCAGCAGTGTCAGGGGAGGATCTGAAGCTTTCTTT.

At least ten counts were recorded for this clonotype. The genes are TRBV12-3 or TRBV12-4 and TRBJ2-7, with 10 bases aligning to TRBD2. The CDR3 length is 16 residues. V trimming: 0 bases; J trimming: 3 bases; junction bases outside the gene matches: 5. The DNA for the CDR3 is TGTGCCAGCAGTTTAGCGGGTCTAGCGGGAGTCTACGAGCAGTACTTC. It encodes CASSLAGLAGVYEQYF.

The table lists this clonotype with many counts. The genes are TRBV27 and TRBJ1-5; 7 bases are a match to TRBD1. Germline V gene data show CDR1 as MNHEY and CDR2 as SMNVEV (reference sequence). The CDR3 length is 15 residues. With 5 bases clipped from V and 5 bases from J, the junction kept 9 bases outside the gene matches. Here the CDR3 reads CASSAMTGSYQPQHF. The CDR3 region has the DNA TGTGCCAGCAGTGCTATGACAGGGTCATATCAGCCCCAGCATTTT.

This clonotype showed up many times. The chain carries TRBV11-2 and TRBJ2-5, with unresolved D. Germline V gene sequence: CDR1 SGHAT, CDR2 FQNNGV. Trimming took 2 bases from V and 5 from J, leaving 9 bases between them. CDR3 length: 13 amino acids. The CDR3 here is CASSLNPSETQYF. The CDR3 DNA is TGTGCCAGCAGCTTAAACCCTAGTGAGACCCAGTACTTC.

In this sample, this clonotype turned up a few times. The chain has TRBV11-2 and TRBJ2-5; either TRBD1 or TRBD2 may fit D (5 bases each). There are 14 residues in the CDR3. Trimming pared 4 bases from V and 7 bases from J, leaving 16 bases between. Germline V lookup: CDR1 SGHAT, CDR2 FQNNGV. CDR3 amino acids: CASSSGPNSWTQYF. DNA for the CDR3: TGTGCCAGCAGCTCGGGACCAAACTCCTGGACCCAGTACTTC.

This clonotype was seen ten or more times. The chain couples TRBV20-1 to TRBJ2-1; 7 bases are a match to TRBD2. The CDR3 contains 12 residues. With 3 bases clipped from V and 9 bases from J, the junction kept 5 bases outside the gene matches. Looked up from germline, CDR1 is DFQATT and CDR2 is SNEGSKA (reference sequence). As DNA, the CDR3 is TGCAGTGCTAGCAAGGGGACTACTGAGCAGTTCTTC. It encodes CSASKGTTEQFF.